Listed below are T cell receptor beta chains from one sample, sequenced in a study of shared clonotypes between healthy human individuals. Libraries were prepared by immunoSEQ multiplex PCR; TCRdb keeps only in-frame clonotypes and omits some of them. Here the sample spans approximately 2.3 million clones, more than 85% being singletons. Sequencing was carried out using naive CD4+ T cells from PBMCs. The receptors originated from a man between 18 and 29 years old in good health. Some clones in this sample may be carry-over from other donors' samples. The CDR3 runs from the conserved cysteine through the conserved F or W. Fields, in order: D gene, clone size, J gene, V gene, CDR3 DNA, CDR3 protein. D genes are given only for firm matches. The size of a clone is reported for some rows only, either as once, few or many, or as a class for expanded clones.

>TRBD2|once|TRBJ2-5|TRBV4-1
TGCGCCAGCAGCCTCAACCTAGCGGGAGTAGGGGAGACCCAGTACTTC
CASSLNLAGVGETQYF
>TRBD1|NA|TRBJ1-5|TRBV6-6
TGTGCCAGCAGTTACTCTGGGGACAGGGTTAATCAGCCCCAGCATTTT
CASSYSGDRVNQPQHF
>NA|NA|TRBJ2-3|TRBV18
TGTGCCAGCTCACCGGGACACACCACAGATACGCAGTATTTT
CASSPGHTTDTQYF
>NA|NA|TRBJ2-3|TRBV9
TGTGCCAGCAGCGTAAATAGCGTGAAAGATACGCAGTATTTT
CASSVNSVKDTQYF
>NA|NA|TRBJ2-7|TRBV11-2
TGTGCCAGCAGGGGGGCCGGGACCAGCGTTGGGGGCTACGAGCAGTACTTC
CASRGAGTSVGGYEQYF
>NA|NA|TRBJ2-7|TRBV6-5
TGTGCCAGCAGTTACAGAGGAACCTCCTACGAGCAGTACTTC
CASSYRGTSYEQYF
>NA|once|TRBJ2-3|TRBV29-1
TGCAGCGTTGGCAACGGTGATACGCAGTATTTT
CSVGNGDTQYF
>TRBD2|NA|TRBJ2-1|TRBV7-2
TGTGCCAGCAGCTTAGTTGGGAGGGTCAATGAGCAGTTCTTC
CASSLVGRVNEQFF
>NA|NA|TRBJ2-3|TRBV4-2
TGTGCCAGCAGCCAAGATGCCGAAGTGGAATCTAGCACAGATACGCAGTATTTT
CASSQDAEVESSTDTQYF
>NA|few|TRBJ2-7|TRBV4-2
TGTGCCAGCAGCCAAGAGGGTCCCGAGCAGTACTTC
CASSQEGPEQYF
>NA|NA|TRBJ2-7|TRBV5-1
TGCGCCAGCAGCTTGGTGCCAGCCTCCGAGCAGTACTTC
CASSLVPASEQYF
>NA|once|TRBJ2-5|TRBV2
TGTGCCAGCAGTGACGTGGGTCGGGAGACCCAGTACTTC
CASSDVGRETQYF
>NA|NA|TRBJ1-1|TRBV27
TGTGCCAGCAGTCCCCGCCCCTCTGAAGCTTTCTTT
CASSPRPSEAFF
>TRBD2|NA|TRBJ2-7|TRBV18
TGTGCCAGCTCACCACCGTCTAGCGGGAGGAACTACGAGCAGTACTTC
CASSPPSSGRNYEQYF
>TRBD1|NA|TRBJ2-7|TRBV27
TGTGCCAGCAGGGGACAGGGGGCGGGGGAGCAGTACTTC
CASRGQGAGEQYF
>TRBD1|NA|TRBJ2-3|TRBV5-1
TGCGCCAGCTGGACCGAGACAGGGTCTGGCACAGATACGCAGTATTTT
CASWTETGSGTDTQYF
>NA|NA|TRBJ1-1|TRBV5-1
TGCGCCAGCAGCTTGGCAGGGGATAGCACTGAAGCTTTCTTT
CASSLAGDSTEAFF
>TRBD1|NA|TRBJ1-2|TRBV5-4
TGTGCCAGCAGCCCCACCTCACAGGGGGCAGGGAGAGGCTACACCTTC
CASSPTSQGAGRGYTF
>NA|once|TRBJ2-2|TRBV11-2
TGTGCCAGCAGCTTCACAGGGACGAACACCGGGGAGCTGTTTTTT
CASSFTGTNTGELFF
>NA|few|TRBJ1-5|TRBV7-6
TGTGCCAGCAGCTGGGACCTAAATCAGCCCCAGCATTTT
CASSWDLNQPQHF
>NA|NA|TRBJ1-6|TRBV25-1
TGTGCCAGCAGTCCTCAGGAGAGCTCCTATAATTCACCCCTCCACTTT
CASSPQESSYNSPLHF
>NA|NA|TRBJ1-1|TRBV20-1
TGCAGTGCTAGGGATGAAGCTTTCTTT
CSARDEAFF